These 25 T cell receptor beta chains were all obtained from the same sample, sequenced in a study of cytomegalovirus exposure and HLA in healthy donors. Both 60 Vbeta primers and 13 Jbeta primers went into the PCR. Clones were sequenced by immunoSEQ multiplex PCR, and TCRdb holds only the in-frame ones, with some missing. The table lists 150,000 to 200,000 clones, 80% of them singletons. The sequenced sample was PBMCs. These receptors were taken from a woman younger than 45 in good health and CMV-seronegative.

This chain uses TRBV27 with TRBJ1-5; a weak D match, TRBD1 (5 bases). Germline V gives CDR1 MNHEY, CDR2 SMNVEV (reference sequence). Trimming stripped 5 bases from V and 0 bases from J, with 14 bases between. The CDR3 is 16 residues long. The CDR3 sequence: CASSRKTVNSNQPQHF. CDR3 nucleotides: TGTGCCAGCAGTCGGAAGACAGTCAATAGCAATCAGCCCCAGCATTTT.

The chain carries TRBV6-1 and TRBJ1-1; 12 positions agree with TRBD1. There are 16 residues in the CDR3. The V gene's germline CDR1 is MNHNS and CDR2 SASEGT. V lost 4 bases, J lost 4 bases, and 7 bases stayed unmatched. CDR3 sequence: CASSVGTGGRTTEAFF. CDR3 coding DNA: TGTGCCAGCAGTGTAGGGACAGGGGGCAGGACCACTGAAGCTTTCTTT.

This clone came up once. The J gene is TRBJ2-5, the V gene TRBV4-1; 14 nucleotides agree with TRBD2. The CDR3 consists of 16 residues. Looked up from germline, CDR1 is MGHRA and CDR2 is YSYEKL. Germline trimming cut 4 bases from V and 4 bases from J; bases unmatched to any gene: 5. The CDR3 reads CASSRLTSGGAETQYF. The DNA of the CDR3 is TGCGCCAGCAGCCGGCTGACTAGCGGGGGGGCAGAGACCCAGTACTTC.

This chain links TRBV6-5 with TRBJ1-5; the D is unclear. Germline values: CDR1 MNHEY, CDR2 SVGAGI. The CDR3 runs to 14 residues. Trimming took 4 bases from V and 1 from J, leaving 8 bases between them. CDR3 bases: TGTGCCAGCAGTTCAGGCGGGAGCAATCAGCCCCAGCATTTT. Amino acid sequence: CASSSGGSNQPQHF.

The chain recombines TRBV18 with TRBJ1-4, with a tentative D call TRBD1 (5 bases). Trimming shortened V by 4 bases and J by 7 bases, and 10 bases separated the two germline ends. Germline V lookup: CDR1 KGHSH, CDR2 LQKENI. The CDR3 is 13 amino acids. For the CDR3, the DNA is TGTGCCAGCTCACGCGACAGAATTGAAAAACTGTTTTTT. It yields the protein CASSRDRIEKLFF.

The V call is TRBV6-1, the J call TRBJ2-3; D remains ambiguous. Trimming pared 0 bases from V and 1 base from J, leaving 8 bases between. This CDR3 is 15 amino acids long. CDR1 and CDR2 (germline): MNHNS, SASEGT. The CDR3 region is CASSEANIRTDTQYF. The CDR3, as DNA: TGTGCCAGCAGTGAAGCGAACATCCGCACAGATACGCAGTATTTT.

This chain connects TRBV19 to TRBJ1-1, with a tentative D call TRBD1 (5 bases). The CDR3 spans 15 residues. Trimming left V 9 bases short and J 3 bases short, with 20 bases between. Germline V gene sequence: CDR1 LNHDA, CDR2 SQIVND (reference sequence). The CDR3 DNA sequence: TGTGCCAGCCGAGAAAGGGGTGAAATTGACACTGAAGCTTTCTTT. This sequence encodes CASRERGEIDTEAFF.

V is TRBV9 and J is TRBJ1-6; perhaps TRBD1 as D (5 bases). Per germline, CDR1 SGDLS and CDR2 YYNGEE. Trimming took off 6 bases at V and 3 bases at J, with 16 bases between the two ends. The CDR3 has 16 residues. CDR3 protein: CASKKSPQVYNSPLHF. CDR3 DNA sequence: TGTGCCAGCAAAAAGTCCCCACAGGTCTATAATTCACCCCTCCACTTT.

The V and J genes are TRBV7-3 and TRBJ2-3, with TRBD2 as a possible D gene (7 bases). The germline V gene encodes CDR1 SGHTA and CDR2 FQGTGA. There are 17 residues in the CDR3. V was clipped by 5 bases and J by 6 bases, with 24 bases between them. The CDR3 sequence is CASSPQPFGGGPDTQYF. The CDR3 DNA sequence: TGTGCCAGCAGCCCCCAACCCTTTGGGGGGGGGCCGGATACGCAGTATTTT.

The gene calls are TRBV7-8 and TRBJ1-2, with TRBD1 identical over 8 bases. The CDR3 loop spans 16 amino acids. Germline-derived CDR1 and CDR2 are SGHVS and FQNEAQ. V trimming: 4 bases; J trimming: 0 bases; junction bases outside the gene matches: 7. CDR3 region: CASSSNRQGPNYGYTF. The CDR3, as DNA: TGTGCCAGCAGCTCAAACAGACAGGGGCCTAACTATGGCTACACCTTC.

The chain carries TRBV9 and TRBJ2-3; 7 bases map to TRBD2. V shed 0 bases and J 2 bases; nucleotides not matched to a gene: 9. From germline, CDR1 is SGDLS and CDR2 YYNGEE. This CDR3 has 17 amino acids. The CDR3 loop reads CASSVATRLADTDTQYF. As DNA, the CDR3 is TGTGCCAGCAGCGTAGCTACTCGTCTAGCGGACACAGATACGCAGTATTTT. Filled out from reference TRBV9 and TRBJ2-3, the complete variable domain reads DSGVTQTPKHLITATGQRVTLRCSPRSGDLSVYWYQQSLDQGLQFLIQYYNGEERAKGNILERFSAQQFPDLHSELNLSSLELGDSALYFCASSVATRLADTDTQYFGPGTRLTVL.

This clone came up once. The V gene is TRBV5-1, the J gene TRBJ2-5; perhaps TRBD1 as D (6 bases). Trimming took 4 bases from V and 5 from J, leaving 12 bases between them. This CDR3 has 13 amino acids. Looked up from germline, CDR1 is SGHRS and CDR2 is YFSETQ. The DNA for the CDR3 is TGCGCCAGCAGCCAACAGGGTCAGGAGACCCAGTACTTC. This gives the protein CASSQQGQETQYF.

The rearrangement joins TRBV11-2 to TRBJ2-3; 14 bases fit TRBD2. Germline V gene sequence: CDR1 SGHAT, CDR2 FQNNGV. The CDR3 spans 15 residues. Germline trimming cut 5 bases from V and 7 bases from J; bases unmatched to any gene: 5. This CDR3 is CASSRGTSGGYTQYF. The CDR3 DNA follows: TGTGCCAGCAGCCGAGGGACTAGCGGGGGTTATACGCAGTATTTT.

This clone was observed a few times. CDR3 coding DNA: TGTGCCAGCAGCTTCGGACAGAACTCCTACGAGCAGTACTTC. Translated, it gives CASSFGQNSYEQYF. This rearrangement joins TRBV7-6 to TRBJ2-7; D is possibly TRBD1 (6 bases). Trimming shortened V by 3 bases and J by 0 bases, and 9 bases separated the two germline ends. The CDR3 has 14 amino acids. CDR1 SGHVS and CDR2 FNYEAQ come from the germline V gene.

This clone was seen a few times. CDR3 in amino acids: CATSRVGQGFNEQFF. CDR3 DNA: TGTGCCACCAGCAGAGTGGGACAGGGCTTCAATGAGCAGTTCTTC. This chain joins TRBV15 and TRBJ2-1, with 9 positions matching TRBD1. The length of the CDR3 is 15 residues. Germline V gene sequence: CDR1 LNHNV, CDR2 YYDKDF (reference sequence). V lost 1 base to trimming and J lost 6 bases; unmatched junction nucleotides: 4. Filled out from reference TRBV15 and TRBJ2-1, the complete variable domain reads DAMVIQNPRYQVTQFGKPVTLSCSQTLNHNVMYWYQQKSSQAPKLLFHYYDKDFNNEADTPDNFQSRRPNTSFCFLDIRSPGLGDTAMYLCATSRVGQGFNEQFFGPGTRLTVL.

The chain couples TRBV9 to TRBJ2-3, with 9 bases identical to TRBD2. V lost 0 bases to trimming and J lost 2 bases; unmatched junction nucleotides: 4. CDR1 SGDLS and CDR2 YYNGEE come from the germline V gene. This CDR3 comprises 16 residues. CDR3 bases: TGTGCCAGCAGCGTAGTAGCTAGCGGGGACACAGATACGCAGTATTTT. Protein sequence: CASSVVASGDTDTQYF.

The V gene is TRBV29-1, the J gene TRBJ1-2, with TRBD1 as a possible D gene (6 bases). CDR3 length equals 12 residues. Per the germline V gene, CDR1 is SQVTM and CDR2 is ANQGSEA. V was pared by 2 bases and J by 5 bases, with 9 bases between. The CDR3 region has the DNA TGCAGCGTTGAAAGACAGGCATATGGCTACACCTTC. Translation: CSVERQAYGYTF.

This rearrangement joins TRBV28 to TRBJ1-1; 7 bases line up with TRBD1. V gave up 7 bases and J gave up 3 bases; unmatched junction bases: 8. This CDR3 spans 14 amino acids. Per the germline V gene, CDR1 is MDHEN and CDR2 is SYDVKM. CDR3 residues: CASNPGGSDTEAFF. Written as DNA, the CDR3 is TGTGCCAGCAACCCAGGGGGGTCGGACACTGAAGCTTTCTTT.

V gene TRBV5-1 combines with J gene TRBJ2-5, with D possibly TRBD2 on 6 matching bases. V was clipped by 3 bases and J by 2 bases, with 14 bases between them. In germline, CDR1 is SGHRS, CDR2 YFSETQ. The CDR3 is made up of 15 amino acids. CDR3 sequence (DNA): TGCGCCAGCAGCTGGCTGGGACTTCCTCAAGAGACCCAGTACTTC. Protein: CASSWLGLPQETQYF.

The chain couples TRBV5-6 to TRBJ2-7; 8 bases agree with TRBD1. The J segment lost 2 bases and the V segment lost 5 bases, leaving 12 bases of the junction unmatched. This CDR3 region has 16 residues. From germline, CDR1 is SGHDT and CDR2 YYEEEE. In nucleotides, the CDR3 is TGTGCCAGCAGTTACTCCCCCGGGACAGGCACCTACGAGCAGTACTTC. It is translated as CASSYSPGTGTYEQYF.

This chain uses TRBV10-1 with TRBJ2-7; D unresolved. CDR1 WNHNN and CDR2 SYGVQD come from the germline V gene (reference sequence). The CDR3 covers 12 residues. Trimming left V 2 bases short and J 4 bases short, with 6 bases between. The CDR3 sequence: CASSEPGYEQYF. In nucleotides, the CDR3 is TGCGCCAGCAGTGAGCCGGGTTACGAGCAGTACTTC.

The rearrangement joins TRBV18 to TRBJ2-7, with TRBD2 matching over 8 bases. Germline CDR1 and CDR2: KGHSH and LQKENI. This CDR3 is built from 14 residues. Trimming removed 6 bases from V and 4 bases from J; junction bases left unmatched: 8. DNA of the CDR3: TGTGCCAGCTCCCCTACGGGGGGGGTTTACGAGCAGTACTTC. Encoded protein: CASSPTGGVYEQYF. Looking up the rest from reference TRBV18 and TRBJ2-7 gives the full variable domain: NAGVMQNPRHLVRRRGQEARLRCSPMKGHSHVYWYRQLPEEGLKFMVYLQKENIIDESGMPKERFSAEFPKEGPSILRIQQVVRGDSAAYFCASSPTGGVYEQYFGPGTRLTVT.

This chain joins TRBV2 and TRBJ1-4; 8 nucleotides align to TRBD1. This CDR3 is built from 13 residues. V gave up 8 bases and J gave up 2 bases; unmatched junction bases: 1. The germline V gene has CDR1 SNHLY and CDR2 FYNNEI. This CDR3 is CASRTGTNEKLFF. DNA for the CDR3: TGTGCCAGCCGGACAGGGACTAATGAAAAACTGTTTTTT.

The rearrangement uses TRBV7-8 and TRBJ1-2; TRBD1 aligns across 8 bases. V lost 5 bases, J lost 6 bases, and 8 bases stayed unmatched. The CDR3 sequence is 14 residues long. CDR1 and CDR2 from the germline V gene are SGHVS and FQNEAQ. CDR3 region: CASSPRGQENGYTF. In DNA, the CDR3 is TGTGCCAGCAGCCCGCGGGGACAGGAGAATGGCTACACCTTC.

The rearrangement joins TRBV2 to TRBJ1-2; 8 bases map to TRBD1. Germline assignment: CDR1 SNHLY and CDR2 FYNNEI. With 6 bases clipped from V and 7 bases from J, the junction kept 13 bases outside the gene matches. The CDR3 extends over 15 amino acids. CDR3 in amino acids: CASRETGVVLGGYTF. The CDR3 DNA sequence: TGTGCCAGCAGGGAGACAGGGGTAGTCCTAGGTGGCTACACCTTC.